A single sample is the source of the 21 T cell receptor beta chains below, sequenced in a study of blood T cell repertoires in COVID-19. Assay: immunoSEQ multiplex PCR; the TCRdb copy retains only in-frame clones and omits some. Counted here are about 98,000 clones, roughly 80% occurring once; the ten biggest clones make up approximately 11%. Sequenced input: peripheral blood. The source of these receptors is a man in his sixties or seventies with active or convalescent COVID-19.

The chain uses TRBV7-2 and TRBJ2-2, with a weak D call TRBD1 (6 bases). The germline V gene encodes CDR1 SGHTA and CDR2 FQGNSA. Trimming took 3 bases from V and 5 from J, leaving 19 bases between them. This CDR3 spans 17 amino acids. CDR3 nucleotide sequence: TGTGCCAGCAGCTTCGGGCCCCCGGGACAATGGACCGGGGAGCTGTTTTTT. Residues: CASSFGPPGQWTGELFF.

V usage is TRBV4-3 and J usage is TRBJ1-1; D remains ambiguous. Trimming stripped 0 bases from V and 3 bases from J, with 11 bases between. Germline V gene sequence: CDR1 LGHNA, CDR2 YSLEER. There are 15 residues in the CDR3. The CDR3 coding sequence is TGCGCCAGCAGCCAAGATCTCTGGGGAGACACTGAAGCTTTCTTT. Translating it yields CASSQDLWGDTEAFF.

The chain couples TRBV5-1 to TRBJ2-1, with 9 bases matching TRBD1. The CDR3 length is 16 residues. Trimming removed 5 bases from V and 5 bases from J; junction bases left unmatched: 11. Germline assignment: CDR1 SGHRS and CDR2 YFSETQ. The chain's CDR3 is CASSSPPGQGDNEQFF. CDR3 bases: TGCGCCAGCAGTTCTCCTCCGGGACAGGGAGACAATGAGCAGTTCTTC.

The CDR3 protein is CATSDSRTSGGFQFF. The CDR3 nucleotides are TGTGCCACCAGTGACTCCCGGACTAGCGGGGGGTTTCAGTTCTTC. The genes are TRBV24-1 and TRBJ2-1, with 14 bases identical to TRBD2. Germline-derived CDR1 and CDR2 are KGHDR and SFDVKD. The CDR3 consists of 15 residues. After removal of 4 bases from V and 13 bases from J, the junction contained 8 bases not matched to a gene.

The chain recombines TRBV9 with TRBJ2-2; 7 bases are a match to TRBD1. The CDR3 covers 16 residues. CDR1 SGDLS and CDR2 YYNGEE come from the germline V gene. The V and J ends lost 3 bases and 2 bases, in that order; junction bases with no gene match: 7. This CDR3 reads CASSASGTANTGELFF. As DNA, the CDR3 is TGTGCCAGCAGCGCTTCCGGGACAGCCAACACCGGGGAGCTGTTTTTT.

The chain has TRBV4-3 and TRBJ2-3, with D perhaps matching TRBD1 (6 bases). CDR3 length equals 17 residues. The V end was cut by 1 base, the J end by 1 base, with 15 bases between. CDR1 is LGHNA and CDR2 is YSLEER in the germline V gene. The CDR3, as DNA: TGCGCCAGCAGCCAAGTCGGCGCCGCAGGGGGCACAGATACGCAGTATTTT. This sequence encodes CASSQVGAAGGTDTQYF.

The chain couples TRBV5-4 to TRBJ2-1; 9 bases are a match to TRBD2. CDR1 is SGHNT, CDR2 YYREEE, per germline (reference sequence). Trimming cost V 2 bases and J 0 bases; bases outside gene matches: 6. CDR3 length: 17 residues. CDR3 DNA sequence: TGTGCCAGCAGCTTCGGCGGGGGGGGGCTCTCCTACAATGAGCAGTTCTTC. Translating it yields CASSFGGGGLSYNEQFF.

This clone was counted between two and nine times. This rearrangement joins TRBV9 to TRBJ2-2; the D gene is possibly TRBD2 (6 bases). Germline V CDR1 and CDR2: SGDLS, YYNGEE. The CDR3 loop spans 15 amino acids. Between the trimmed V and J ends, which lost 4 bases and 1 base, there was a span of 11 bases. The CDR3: CASSLDYVNTGELFF. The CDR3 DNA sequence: TGTGCCAGCAGCCTGGACTACGTGAACACCGGGGAGCTGTTTTTT. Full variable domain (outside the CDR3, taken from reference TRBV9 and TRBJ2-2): DSGVTQTPKHLITATGQRVTLRCSPRSGDLSVYWYQQSLDQGLQFLIQYYNGEERAKGNILERFSAQQFPDLHSELNLSSLELGDSALYFCASSLDYVNTGELFFGEGSRLTVL.

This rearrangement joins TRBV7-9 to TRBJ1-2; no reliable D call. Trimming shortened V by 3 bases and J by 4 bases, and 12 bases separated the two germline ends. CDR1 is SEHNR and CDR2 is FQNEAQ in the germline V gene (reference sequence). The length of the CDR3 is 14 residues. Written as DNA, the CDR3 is TGTGCCAGCAGCTTGGAACCGCAGGCCTATGGCTACACCTTC. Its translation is CASSLEPQAYGYTF.

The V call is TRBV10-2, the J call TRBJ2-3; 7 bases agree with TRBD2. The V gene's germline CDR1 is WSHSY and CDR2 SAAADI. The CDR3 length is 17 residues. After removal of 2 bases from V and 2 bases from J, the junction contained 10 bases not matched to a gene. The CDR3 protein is CASSEGGGIRHTDTQYF. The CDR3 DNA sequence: TGCGCCAGCAGTGAGGGGGGAGGGATTCGTCACACAGATACGCAGTATTTT.

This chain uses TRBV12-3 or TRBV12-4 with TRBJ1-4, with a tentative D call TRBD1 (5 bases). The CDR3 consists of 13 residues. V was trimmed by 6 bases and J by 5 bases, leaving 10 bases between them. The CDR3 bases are TGTGCCAGCAGGACGGGGGGAAATGAAAAACTGTTTTTT. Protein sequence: CASRTGGNEKLFF.

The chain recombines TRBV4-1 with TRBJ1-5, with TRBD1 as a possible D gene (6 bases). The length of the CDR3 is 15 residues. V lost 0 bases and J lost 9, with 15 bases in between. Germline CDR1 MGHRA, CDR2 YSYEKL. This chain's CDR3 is CASSQDGVGTWPQHF. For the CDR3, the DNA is TGCGCCAGCAGCCAAGACGGGGTAGGGACATGGCCCCAGCATTTT.

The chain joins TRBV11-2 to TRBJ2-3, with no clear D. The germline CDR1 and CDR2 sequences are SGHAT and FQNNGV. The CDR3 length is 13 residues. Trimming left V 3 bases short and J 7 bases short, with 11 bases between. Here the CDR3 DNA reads TGTGCCAGCAGCTTTAGTTCCCAATATACGCAGTATTTT. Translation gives CASSFSSQYTQYF.

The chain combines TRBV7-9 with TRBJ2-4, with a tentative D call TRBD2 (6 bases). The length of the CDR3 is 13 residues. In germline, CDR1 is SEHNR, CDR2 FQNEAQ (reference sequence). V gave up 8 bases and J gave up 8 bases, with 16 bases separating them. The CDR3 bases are TGTGCCAGCCGGCCCACATCGGGGGACATTCAGTACTTC. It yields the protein CASRPTSGDIQYF.

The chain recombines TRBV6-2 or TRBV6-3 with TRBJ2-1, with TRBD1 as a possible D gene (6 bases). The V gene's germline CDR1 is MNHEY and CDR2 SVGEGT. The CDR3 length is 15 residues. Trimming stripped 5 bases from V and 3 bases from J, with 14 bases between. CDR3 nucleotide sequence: TGTGCCAGCAGTACCTTAAGGGGGAACTACAATGAGCAGTTCTTC. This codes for CASSTLRGNYNEQFF.

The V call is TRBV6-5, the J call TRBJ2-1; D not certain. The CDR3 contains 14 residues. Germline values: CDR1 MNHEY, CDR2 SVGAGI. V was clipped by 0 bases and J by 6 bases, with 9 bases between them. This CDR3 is CASSYSPVANEQFF. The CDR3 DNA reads TGTGCCAGCAGTTACTCCCCTGTAGCCAATGAGCAGTTCTTC.

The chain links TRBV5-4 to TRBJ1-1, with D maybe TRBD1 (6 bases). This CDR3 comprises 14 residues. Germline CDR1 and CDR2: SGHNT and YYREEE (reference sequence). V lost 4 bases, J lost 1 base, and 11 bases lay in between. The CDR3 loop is CASSIGQPNTEAFF. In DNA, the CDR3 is TGTGCCAGCAGCATAGGACAGCCGAACACTGAAGCTTTCTTT.

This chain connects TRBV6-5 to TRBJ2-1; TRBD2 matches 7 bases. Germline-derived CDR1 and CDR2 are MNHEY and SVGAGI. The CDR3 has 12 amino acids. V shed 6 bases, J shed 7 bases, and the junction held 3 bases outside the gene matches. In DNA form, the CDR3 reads TGTGCCAGCAGGACTAGCAGGAATGAGCAGTTCTTC. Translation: CASRTSRNEQFF.

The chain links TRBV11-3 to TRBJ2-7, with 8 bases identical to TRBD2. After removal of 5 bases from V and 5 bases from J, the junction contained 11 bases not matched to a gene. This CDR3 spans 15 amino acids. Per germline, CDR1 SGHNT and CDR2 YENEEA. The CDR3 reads CASSPSGGLHDEQYF. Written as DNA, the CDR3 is TGTGCCAGCAGCCCAAGCGGGGGCCTGCACGACGAGCAGTACTTC. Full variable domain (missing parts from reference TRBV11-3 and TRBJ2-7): EAGVVQSPRYKIIEKKQPVAFWCNPISGHNTLYWYLQNLGQGPELLIRYENEEAVDDSQLPKDRFSAERLKGVDSTLKIQPAELGDSAVYLCASSPSGGLHDEQYFGPGTRLTVT.

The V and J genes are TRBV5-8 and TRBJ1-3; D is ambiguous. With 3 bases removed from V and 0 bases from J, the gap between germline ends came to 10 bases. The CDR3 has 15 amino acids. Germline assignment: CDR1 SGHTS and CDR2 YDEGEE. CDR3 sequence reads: CASSSLGDSGNTIYF. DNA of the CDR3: TGTGCCAGCAGCTCGCTAGGAGACTCTGGAAACACCATATATTTT.

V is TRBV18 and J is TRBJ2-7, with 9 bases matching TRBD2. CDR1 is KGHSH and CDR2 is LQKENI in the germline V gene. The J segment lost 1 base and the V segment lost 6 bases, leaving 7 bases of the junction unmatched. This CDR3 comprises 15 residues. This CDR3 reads CASSQIAGESYEQYF. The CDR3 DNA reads TGTGCCAGCTCCCAGATAGCGGGGGAATCCTACGAGCAGTACTTC.